This TCR beta chain was captured in a study of T-cell reconstitution after alpha-beta-depleted transplantation in children. A library of TCRbeta sequences, prepared with unique molecular identifiers, was generated. One entry per CDR3 protein, called by TCRdb with MiXCR from the PCR reads. Here the sample spans about 500,000 distinct CDR3 sequences, approximately 32% being singletons. Germline loops: CDR1 KGHDR, CDR2 SFDVKD. Trimming shortened V by 5 bases and J by 10 bases, and 19 bases separated the two germline ends. The CDR3 is made up of 14 amino acids. The chain couples TRBV24-1 to TRBJ2-5; TRBD2 is a possible D gene (5 bases). Sequenced material: PBMCs from the stem cell graft donor, taken from the stem cell graft. The clonotype originates from a human donor who donated a stem cell graft to a child with aplastic anemia. In nucleotides, the CDR3 is TGTGCCACCAGTGCCGGCTGGGGAGTGGTTGGCCAGTACTTC. Translating gives CATSAGWGVVGQYF.